One and the same sample provided the 5 T cell receptor beta chains below, sequenced in a study of blood T cell repertoires in COVID-19. Sequencing was performed with immunoSEQ multiplex PCR; in TCRdb, only in-frame clones are kept and a portion is missing. The sample holds fewer than 200,000 clones, about 87% seen once. Sequenced input: peripheral blood. The receptors stem from a man aged 55 to 70 with acute or convalescent COVID-19.

The V gene is TRBV5-1, the J gene TRBJ1-3; 8 nucleotides line up with TRBD1. V was pared by 5 bases and J by 3 bases, with 7 bases of the junction left unmatched. CDR3 length: 15 amino acids. Germline V gives CDR1 SGHRS, CDR2 YFSETQ. The CDR3 reads CASSPGGADGNTIYF. For the CDR3, the DNA is TGCGCCAGCAGTCCAGGGGGCGCGGATGGAAACACCATATATTTT.

This clone has just a few counts. The chain employs TRBV5-5 and TRBJ2-5, with unresolved D. The CDR3 consists of 15 residues. V lost 3 bases and J lost 4, with 16 bases in between. The germline CDR1 and CDR2 sequences are SGHKS and YYEKEE (reference sequence). CDR3 DNA: TGTGCCAGCAGCTCCCCTAACACGGGTGGAGAGACCCAGTACTTC. Translation: CASSSPNTGGETQYF.

This chain joins TRBV6-1 and TRBJ2-7; TRBD1 is a possible D gene (6 bases). V lost 2 bases and J 7 bases, leaving 12 bases between the germline ends. The CDR3 loop spans 13 amino acids. CDR1 and CDR2 from the germline V gene are MNHNS and SASEGT. The chain's CDR3 is CASSEIPRGEQYF. The CDR3 nucleotides are TGTGCCAGCAGTGAAATCCCGAGGGGGGAGCAGTACTTC.

The chain employs TRBV5-1 and TRBJ1-4; 10 bases match TRBD1. The CDR3 length is 16 residues. From germline, CDR1 is SGHRS and CDR2 YFSETQ. V shed 0 bases and J 8 bases; nucleotides not matched to a gene: 7. This chain's CDR3 is CASSLGDRGRGEKLFF. CDR3 nucleotide sequence: TGCGCCAGCAGCTTGGGGGACAGGGGTAGAGGGGAAAAACTGTTTTTT.

The genes are TRBV3-1 (or the pseudogene TRBV3-2) and TRBJ2-7; possible D gene TRBD1, 6 bases. The CDR3 spans 16 residues. Trimming cost V 4 bases and J 6 bases, with 22 bases left between them. Germline V gene data show CDR1 as LGHDT and CDR2 as YNNKEL (reference sequence). CDR3 sequence: CASSLPSTGGVLEQYF. In DNA, the CDR3 is TGTGCCAGCAGCCTCCCCTCGACAGGTGGGGTCCTCGAGCAGTACTTC.